This T cell receptor beta chain was identified during a study of shared clonotypes between healthy human individuals. For this clone: What it binds is unknown.

The CDR3 covers 17 residues. From germline, CDR1 is MGHDK and CDR2 SYGVNS. Trimming pared 3 bases from V and 3 bases from J, leaving 21 bases between. Regarding the study as a whole: Depth of sequencing was expected to influence donor clonotype sharing.

The unsorted PBMC replicate PCRs were performed with about 300 ng DNA, 25,000 to 30,000 T cell genomes. Profiled with immunoSEQ multiplex PCR; TCRdb holds only in-frame clones, not every one. Here the sample spans about 480,000 clones, 75% to 80% being singletons. This chain connects TRBV25-1 to TRBJ2-7; D may correspond to TRBD1 or TRBD2 (5 bases each). This sequence originates from a middle-aged woman in good health. Some clones in this sample may be carry-over from other donors' samples. Material for sequencing was PBMCs. The CDR3, as DNA: TGTGCCAGCAGTGAGATGGGAACCGGGACCGGTGACTACGAGCAGTACTTC. Its translation: CASSEMGTGTGDYEQYF.